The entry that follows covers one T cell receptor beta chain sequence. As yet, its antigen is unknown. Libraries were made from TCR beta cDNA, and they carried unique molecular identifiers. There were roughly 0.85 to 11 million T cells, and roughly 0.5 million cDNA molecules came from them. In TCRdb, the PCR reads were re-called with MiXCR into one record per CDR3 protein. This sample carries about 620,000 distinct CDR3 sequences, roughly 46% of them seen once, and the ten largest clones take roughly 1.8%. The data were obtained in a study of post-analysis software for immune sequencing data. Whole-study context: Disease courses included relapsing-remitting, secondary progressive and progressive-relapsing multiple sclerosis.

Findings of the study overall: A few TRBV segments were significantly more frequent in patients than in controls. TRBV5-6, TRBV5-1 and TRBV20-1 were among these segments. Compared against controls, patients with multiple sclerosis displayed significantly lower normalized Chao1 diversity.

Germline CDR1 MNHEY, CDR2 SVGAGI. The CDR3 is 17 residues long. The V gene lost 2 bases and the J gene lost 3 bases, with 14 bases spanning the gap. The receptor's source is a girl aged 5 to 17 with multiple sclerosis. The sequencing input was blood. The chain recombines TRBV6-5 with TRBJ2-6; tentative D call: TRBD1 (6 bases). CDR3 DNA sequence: TGTGCCAGCAGTTACGCCCCTTGGGGGCTTGGGGCCAACGTCCTGACTTTC. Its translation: CASSYAPWGLGANVLTF.